This is a list of T cell receptor beta chains from one sample in a study of Graves' ophthalmopathy and Graves' hyperthyroidism. MiXCR, run by TCRdb on the multiplex PCR reads, gives a single entry per CDR3 protein. Of roughly 400,000 distinct CDR3 sequences detected, roughly 15% appear once; the ten largest clones hold 2% to 3%. The source material was peripheral blood. These receptors all come from an adult woman with stable Graves' hyperthyroidism. The CDR3 runs from the conserved cysteine through the conserved F or W. Fields, in order: V gene, J gene, D gene, clone size, CDR3 DNA, CDR3 protein. A D gene is named only where the DNA matches it firmly. Some rows have no size entry. The others give once, few or many, or a class for an expanded clone.

v_call: TRBV12-3/TRBV12-4
j_call: TRBJ2-5
d_call: .
clone_size: many
cdr3_nt: TGTGCCAGCAGTCAGGGACAGACCCAGTACTTC
cdr3_aa: CASSQGQTQYF

v_call: TRBV12-3/TRBV12-4
j_call: TRBJ2-5
d_call: .
clone_size: .
cdr3_nt: TGTGCCAGCAGTTATGCAGTGAGCCAGACCCAGTACTTC
cdr3_aa: CASSYAVSQTQYF

v_call: TRBV6-5
j_call: TRBJ2-2
d_call: .
clone_size: many
cdr3_nt: TGTGCCAGCAGTTACTTCGGGACCGGGGAGCTGTTTTTT
cdr3_aa: CASSYFGTGELFF

v_call: TRBV6-1
j_call: TRBJ2-5
d_call: TRBD1
clone_size: many
cdr3_nt: TGTGCCAGCAGTGGACAGGGGGGCCTGGTGGGGACCCAGTACTTC
cdr3_aa: CASSGQGGLVGTQYF

v_call: TRBV4-2
j_call: TRBJ1-1
d_call: TRBD1
clone_size: many
cdr3_nt: TGTGCCAGCAGCCTAAGAGTGGGACAGGGAGTACCTGAAGCTTTCTTT
cdr3_aa: CASSLRVGQGVPEAFF

v_call: TRBV11-1
j_call: TRBJ2-2
d_call: .
clone_size: many
cdr3_nt: TGTGCCAGCAGCTTAAATAGGGAGCCCACCGGGGAGCTGTTTTTT
cdr3_aa: CASSLNREPTGELFF

v_call: TRBV4-1
j_call: TRBJ2-2
d_call: TRBD1
clone_size: many
cdr3_nt: TGCGCCAGCAGCCAAGAGCGAGGGCAGGGGGCCGGGGAGCTGTTTTTT
cdr3_aa: CASSQERGQGAGELFF

v_call: TRBV10-3
j_call: TRBJ1-2
d_call: TRBD1
clone_size: few
cdr3_nt: TGTGCCATCAAAGCTGACAGGGCTAATGGCTACACCTTC
cdr3_aa: CAIKADRANGYTF

v_call: TRBV12-3/TRBV12-4
j_call: TRBJ1-1
d_call: .
clone_size: many
cdr3_nt: TGTGCCACCACCGAACAGGGATCAGGGACTGAAGCTTTCTTT
cdr3_aa: CATTEQGSGTEAFF

v_call: TRBV18
j_call: TRBJ1-1
d_call: .
clone_size: once
cdr3_nt: TGTGCCAGCTCACCACCGGCGGGAACATCGGGGGCGTCAGGCACTGAAGCTTTCTTT
cdr3_aa: CASSPPAGTSGASGTEAFF

v_call: TRBV4-1
j_call: TRBJ1-2
d_call: .
clone_size: .
cdr3_nt: TGCGCCAGCAGCCAGACCCTGGGGGCGCAGTATGGCTACACCTTC
cdr3_aa: CASSQTLGAQYGYTF

v_call: TRBV12-3/TRBV12-4
j_call: TRBJ2-2
d_call: .
clone_size: many
cdr3_nt: TGTGCCAGCAGTTTCGTCAGGAACACCGGGGAGCTGTTTTTT
cdr3_aa: CASSFVRNTGELFF

v_call: TRBV7-3
j_call: TRBJ2-7
d_call: TRBD2
clone_size: many
cdr3_nt: TGTGCCAGCAGCCCACAAGCGGGAGGCTACGAGCAGTACTTC
cdr3_aa: CASSPQAGGYEQYF

v_call: TRBV20-1
j_call: TRBJ2-5
d_call: .
clone_size: many
cdr3_nt: TGCAGTGCTAGAGATCCTGGGGGGTCAGAGACCCAGTACTTC
cdr3_aa: CSARDPGGSETQYF

v_call: TRBV18
j_call: TRBJ1-1
d_call: TRBD1
clone_size: .
cdr3_nt: TGTGCCAGCTCACCGACAGGGGCCAACACTGAAGCTCTCTTT
cdr3_aa: CASSPTGANTEALF

v_call: TRBV28
j_call: TRBJ2-7
d_call: .
clone_size: many
cdr3_nt: TGTGCCAGCAGGTCCGGGACATACAACGAGCAGTACTTC
cdr3_aa: CASRSGTYNEQYF

v_call: TRBV6-2/TRBV6-3
j_call: TRBJ2-5
d_call: .
clone_size: many
cdr3_nt: TGTGCCAGCAGTTATAATTTCGGGGGCCAAGGCGAAGAGACCCAGTACTTC
cdr3_aa: CASSYNFGGQGEETQYF

v_call: TRBV12-5
j_call: TRBJ1-5
d_call: TRBD1
clone_size: many
cdr3_nt: TGTGCTAGTGGCCCCGGGACAGGGACTGGCAATCAGCCCCAGCATTTT
cdr3_aa: CASGPGTGTGNQPQHF

v_call: TRBV19
j_call: TRBJ1-5
d_call: .
clone_size: .
cdr3_nt: TGTGCCAGTAGTATTGGGGGCAGGGGTCGCAATCAGCCCCAGCATTTT
cdr3_aa: CASSIGGRGRNQPQHF

v_call: TRBV15
j_call: TRBJ2-7
d_call: TRBD1
clone_size: many
cdr3_nt: TGTGCCACCAGCAGAGATTTAGGGACAGGACCCTACGAGCAGTACTTC
cdr3_aa: CATSRDLGTGPYEQYF

v_call: TRBV6-5
j_call: TRBJ1-1
d_call: .
clone_size: .
cdr3_nt: TGTGCCAGCAGTTACCCACAGGGGAACACTGAAGCTTTCTTT
cdr3_aa: CASSYPQGNTEAFF

v_call: TRBV7-2
j_call: TRBJ1-5
d_call: .
clone_size: .
cdr3_nt: TGTGCCAGCAGCTTAAAACAGTCTCAGCCCCAGCATTTT
cdr3_aa: CASSLKQSQPQHF

v_call: TRBV6-2/TRBV6-3
j_call: TRBJ1-2
d_call: .
clone_size: many
cdr3_nt: TGTGCCAGCAGTTACTCGACGCTGGGGCCGAATATTTATGGCTACACCTTC
cdr3_aa: CASSYSTLGPNIYGYTF

v_call: TRBV28
j_call: TRBJ2-7
d_call: .
clone_size: many
cdr3_nt: TGTGCCAGCAGTTTATCTGACAAGTACTACGAGCAGTACTTC
cdr3_aa: CASSLSDKYYEQYF

v_call: TRBV19
j_call: TRBJ1-5
d_call: .
clone_size: many
cdr3_nt: TGTGCCAGTAGTATTGGGGCGACACTCCTGAAGCATTTT
cdr3_aa: CASSIGATLLKHF

v_call: TRBV7-2
j_call: TRBJ1-2
d_call: .
clone_size: many
cdr3_nt: TGTGCCAGCAGCTTAGCGCGGAAAGGGGCCGATGGCTACACCTTC
cdr3_aa: CASSLARKGADGYTF

v_call: TRBV29-1
j_call: TRBJ1-1
d_call: TRBD1
clone_size: many
cdr3_nt: TGCAGCGCCCGGACAGGATTGTTCTCTGAAGCTTTCTTT
cdr3_aa: CSARTGLFSEAFF

v_call: TRBV30
j_call: TRBJ2-7
d_call: .
clone_size: many
cdr3_nt: TGTGCCTGGAGTGGACTGAAGGAGTCCGGGACTGACTCCTACGAGCAGTACTTC
cdr3_aa: CAWSGLKESGTDSYEQYF

v_call: TRBV6-1
j_call: TRBJ2-2
d_call: TRBD2
clone_size: .
cdr3_nt: TGTGCCAGCAGCTCGGCGGGAGGTATGACCGGGGAGCTGTTTTTT
cdr3_aa: CASSSAGGMTGELFF

v_call: TRBV11-1
j_call: TRBJ2-2
d_call: .
clone_size: many
cdr3_nt: TGTGCCAGCAGCTTAGGCGCGGGGCCGTTGGACACCGGGGAGCTGTTTTTT
cdr3_aa: CASSLGAGPLDTGELFF

v_call: TRBV29-1
j_call: TRBJ2-7
d_call: .
clone_size: many
cdr3_nt: TGCAGCGTTAACAAGGAGTACGAGCAGTACTTC
cdr3_aa: CSVNKEYEQYF

v_call: TRBV11-2
j_call: TRBJ1-2
d_call: TRBD1
clone_size: many
cdr3_nt: TGTGCCAGCAGCTTAGTTCTCGGAGGGCAGGGGGCGCCTAACTATGGCTACACCTTC
cdr3_aa: CASSLVLGGQGAPNYGYTF

v_call: TRBV15
j_call: TRBJ2-7
d_call: TRBD2
clone_size: many
cdr3_nt: TGTGCCACCAGCAGAGATACCCACCTCTTGGGCAGGGAGGGATACGAGCAGTACTTC
cdr3_aa: CATSRDTHLLGREGYEQYF

v_call: TRBV20-1
j_call: TRBJ2-7
d_call: .
clone_size: many
cdr3_nt: TGCAGTGCTAGGAACAGGGCGGTTGCCTACGAGCAGTACTTC
cdr3_aa: CSARNRAVAYEQYF

v_call: TRBV2
j_call: TRBJ2-7
d_call: .
clone_size: many
cdr3_nt: TGTGCCAGCAGTAGACAGACAGATTCCTACGAGCAGTACTTC
cdr3_aa: CASSRQTDSYEQYF

v_call: TRBV5-1
j_call: TRBJ1-2
d_call: TRBD1
clone_size: .
cdr3_nt: TGCGCCAGCAGCTTGGATGCGGGACAGTATAACTATGGCTACACCTTC
cdr3_aa: CASSLDAGQYNYGYTF

v_call: TRBV5-5
j_call: TRBJ2-7
d_call: TRBD2
clone_size: few
cdr3_nt: TGTGCCAGCAGCAGACTAGCGGGAAGATTCTCCTACGAGCAGTACTTC
cdr3_aa: CASSRLAGRFSYEQYF

v_call: TRBV27
j_call: TRBJ2-5
d_call: TRBD2
clone_size: .
cdr3_nt: TGTGCCAGCAGTAACGGGACTAGACTCTACCAAGAGACCCAGTACTTC
cdr3_aa: CASSNGTRLYQETQYF

v_call: TRBV12-3/TRBV12-4
j_call: TRBJ1-2
d_call: .
clone_size: many
cdr3_nt: TGTGCCAGCAGCCCCGGTGTCTCAAATGGCTACACCTTC
cdr3_aa: CASSPGVSNGYTF

v_call: TRBV6-1
j_call: TRBJ2-2
d_call: .
clone_size: many
cdr3_nt: TGTGCCAGCATGAGAGACGGGGCGAGGGACACCGGGGAGCTGTTTTTT
cdr3_aa: CASMRDGARDTGELFF

v_call: TRBV12-3/TRBV12-4
j_call: TRBJ1-1
d_call: TRBD1
clone_size: many
cdr3_nt: TGTGCCAGCAGCGGGACAGGGAAGGCTGAAGCTTTCTTT
cdr3_aa: CASSGTGKAEAFF

v_call: TRBV29-1
j_call: TRBJ2-2
d_call: .
clone_size: many
cdr3_nt: TGCAGCGTTGTAGGGTTTACCGGGGAGCTGTTTTTT
cdr3_aa: CSVVGFTGELFF

v_call: TRBV27
j_call: TRBJ2-7
d_call: TRBD2
clone_size: many
cdr3_nt: TGTGCCAGCAGTCCTCTAGCGGGAGGGTCCCATGGGATATACGAGCAGTACTTC
cdr3_aa: CASSPLAGGSHGIYEQYF

v_call: TRBV11-2
j_call: TRBJ1-1
d_call: .
clone_size: .
cdr3_nt: TGTGCCAGCAGCTCGGGTGCAGGGGAATGCGGCACTGAAGCTTTCTTT
cdr3_aa: CASSSGAGECGTEAFF

v_call: TRBV20-1
j_call: TRBJ2-7
d_call: .
clone_size: many
cdr3_nt: TGCAGTGCTAGAGGTTCTAGATCAAAGTACGAGCAGTACTTC
cdr3_aa: CSARGSRSKYEQYF

v_call: TRBV6-1
j_call: TRBJ2-5
d_call: TRBD2
clone_size: .
cdr3_nt: TGTGCCAGCGCCCTAGCGGGAGGGTCCCCTGAGACCCAGTACTTC
cdr3_aa: CASALAGGSPETQYF

v_call: TRBV25-1
j_call: TRBJ1-2
d_call: .
clone_size: many
cdr3_nt: TGTGCCAGCAGTGAATCCCCCGGGGGACAAGATGGCTACACCTTC
cdr3_aa: CASSESPGGQDGYTF

v_call: TRBV12-3/TRBV12-4
j_call: TRBJ2-7
d_call: .
clone_size: .
cdr3_nt: TGTGCCAGCAGTTTAAGGCCGGGCGAGCAGTACTTC
cdr3_aa: CASSLRPGEQYF

v_call: TRBV4-1
j_call: TRBJ1-2
d_call: TRBD1
clone_size: many
cdr3_nt: TGCGCCAGCAGCCAGGGGGGGACAGGCCACTATGGCTACACCTTC
cdr3_aa: CASSQGGTGHYGYTF

v_call: TRBV6-1
j_call: TRBJ1-1
d_call: .
clone_size: .
cdr3_nt: TGTGCCAGCAGTGAAGAATGGGTGACTGAAGCTTTCTTT
cdr3_aa: CASSEEWVTEAFF

v_call: TRBV6-1
j_call: TRBJ1-1
d_call: TRBD1
clone_size: many
cdr3_nt: TGTGCCAGCAGTCGACAGGGAACAGCTTTCTTT
cdr3_aa: CASSRQGTAFF

v_call: TRBV2
j_call: TRBJ2-5
d_call: TRBD1
clone_size: many
cdr3_nt: TGTGCCAGCAGCCCCGACAGGGCTTCAGAGACCCAGTACTTC
cdr3_aa: CASSPDRASETQYF

v_call: TRBV12-3/TRBV12-4
j_call: TRBJ1-2
d_call: TRBD1
clone_size: .
cdr3_nt: TGTGCCAGCAGTTCATGGACAGGGAACTATGGCTACACCTTC
cdr3_aa: CASSSWTGNYGYTF

v_call: TRBV7-3
j_call: TRBJ2-2
d_call: TRBD1
clone_size: .
cdr3_nt: TGTGCCAGCAGCTCCTCGGGACAGGGTTTTTCCGGGGAGCTGTCTTTT
cdr3_aa: CASSSSGQGFSGELSF

v_call: TRBV5-1
j_call: TRBJ2-7
d_call: TRBD1
clone_size: many
cdr3_nt: TGCGCCAGCAGCGCCAGGACAGGGGGCCAGTACGAGCAGTACTTC
cdr3_aa: CASSARTGGQYEQYF

v_call: TRBV6-1
j_call: TRBJ1-1
d_call: TRBD1
clone_size: many
cdr3_nt: TGTGCCAGCAGATCACAGGGGGCTTTCACTGAAGCTTTCTTT
cdr3_aa: CASRSQGAFTEAFF

v_call: TRBV27
j_call: TRBJ2-2
d_call: TRBD2
clone_size: many
cdr3_nt: TGTGCCAGCGGCCTAGCGGGATTTACCGGGGAGCTGTTTTTT
cdr3_aa: CASGLAGFTGELFF